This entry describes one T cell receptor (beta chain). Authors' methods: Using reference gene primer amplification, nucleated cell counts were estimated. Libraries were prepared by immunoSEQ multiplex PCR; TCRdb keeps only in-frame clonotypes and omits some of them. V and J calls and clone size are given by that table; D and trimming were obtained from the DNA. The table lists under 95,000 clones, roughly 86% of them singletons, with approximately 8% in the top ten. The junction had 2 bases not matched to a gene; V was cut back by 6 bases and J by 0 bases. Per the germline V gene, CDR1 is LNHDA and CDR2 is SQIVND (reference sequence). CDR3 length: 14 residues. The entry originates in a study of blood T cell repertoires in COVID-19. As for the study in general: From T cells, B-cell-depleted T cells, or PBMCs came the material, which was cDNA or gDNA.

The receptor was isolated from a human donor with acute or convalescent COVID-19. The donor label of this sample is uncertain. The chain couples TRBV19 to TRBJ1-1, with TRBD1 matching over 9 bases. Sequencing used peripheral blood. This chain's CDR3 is CASSRDRVNTEAFF. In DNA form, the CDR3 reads TGTGCCAGTAGCCGGGACAGGGTGAACACTGAAGCTTTCTTT.